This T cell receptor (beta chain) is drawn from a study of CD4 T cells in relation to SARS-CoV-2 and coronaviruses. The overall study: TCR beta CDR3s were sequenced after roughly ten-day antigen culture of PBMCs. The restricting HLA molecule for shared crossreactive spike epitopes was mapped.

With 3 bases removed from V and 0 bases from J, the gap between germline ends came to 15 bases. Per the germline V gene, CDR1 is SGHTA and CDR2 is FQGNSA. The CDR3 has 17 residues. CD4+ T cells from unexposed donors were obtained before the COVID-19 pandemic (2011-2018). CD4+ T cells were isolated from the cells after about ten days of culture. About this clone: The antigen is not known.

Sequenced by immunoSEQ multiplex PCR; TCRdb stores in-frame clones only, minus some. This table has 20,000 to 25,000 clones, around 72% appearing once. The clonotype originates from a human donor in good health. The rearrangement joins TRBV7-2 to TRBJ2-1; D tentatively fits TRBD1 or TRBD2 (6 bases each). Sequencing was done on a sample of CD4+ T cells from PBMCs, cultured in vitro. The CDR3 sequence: CASSFGGQISSYNEQFF. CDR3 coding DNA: TGTGCCAGCAGCTTCGGGGGCCAAATCAGCTCCTACAATGAGCAGTTCTTC.